Below, 2 T cell receptor beta chains from the same sample are listed, as sequenced in a study of cytomegalovirus exposure and HLA in healthy donors. PCR used 60 Vbeta primers and 13 Jbeta primers. Data came from immunoSEQ multiplex PCR; TCRdb stores just in-frame clones and leaves some out. This sample has around 170,000 clones; about three quarters occur once, and the top ten carry 2.5% to 3.5%. Input material: PBMCs. The receptors derive from a woman aged 45-59 years in good health and CMV-seropositive.

The genes are TRBV4-3 and TRBJ1-2; D call uncertain. Trimming took 2 bases from V and 2 from J, leaving 9 bases between them. The CDR3 has 14 residues. Germline V gene data show CDR1 as LGHNA and CDR2 as YSLEER. CDR3 sequence (DNA): TGCGCCAGCAGCCAACAACTGGAGAACTATGGCTACACCTTC. This gives the protein CASSQQLENYGYTF.

The rearrangement joins TRBV5-1 to TRBJ1-1; possibly TRBD1 for D (6 bases). This CDR3 is built from 16 residues. Per germline, CDR1 SGHRS and CDR2 YFSETQ. V dropped 0 bases and J dropped 3 bases, with 15 bases sitting between them. This CDR3 reads CASSLASGEGYTEAFF. CDR3 coding DNA: TGCGCCAGCAGCTTGGCCTCAGGGGAGGGTTACACTGAAGCTTTCTTT.